Following are 24 T cell receptor beta chains from one sample sequenced in a study of Ad26.COV2.S vaccination and SARS-CoV-2 variants. Generated by immunoSEQ multiplex PCR, the TCRdb table keeps only in-frame clones and is missing some. The sample consists of tens of thousands of clones, about 80% of them appearing once. Sequenced here: peripheral blood, sampled after recovery from COVID-19. The receptors were sampled from a human donor who had recovered from COVID-19.

The J gene is TRBJ2-4, the V gene TRBV27, with D perhaps matching TRBD2 (5 bases). The CDR3 has 13 amino acids. Trimming shortened V by 7 bases and J by 9 bases, and 16 bases separated the two germline ends. The V gene's germline CDR1 is MNHEY and CDR2 SMNVEV (reference sequence). The CDR3 is CASTLSRGSIQYF. DNA for the CDR3: TGTGCCAGCACCCTATCCCGAGGGAGCATTCAGTACTTC.

The V call is TRBV6-6, the J call TRBJ1-5; a weak D match, TRBD1 (5 bases). Germline CDR1 MNHNY, CDR2 SVGAGI (reference sequence). The CDR3 is made up of 17 amino acids. Trimming shortened V by 5 bases and J by 0 bases, and 17 bases separated the two germline ends. CDR3 sequence (DNA): TGTGCCAGCAGTCGAGGGGAGTTTATTTATAGCAATCAGCCCCAGCATTTT. Protein sequence: CASSRGEFIYSNQPQHF.

The chain combines TRBV24-1 with TRBJ1-2; D remains ambiguous. The CDR3 runs to 12 residues. The V gene lost 4 bases and the J gene lost 6 bases, with 8 bases spanning the gap. Per germline, CDR1 KGHDR and CDR2 SFDVKD. The CDR3 region has the DNA TGTGCCACCAGTGAATCAGGTGATGGCTACACCTTC. It is translated as CATSESGDGYTF.

This rearrangement joins TRBV9 to TRBJ2-1, with 8 bases aligning to TRBD1. The V gene's germline CDR1 is SGDLS and CDR2 YYNGEE. The CDR3 runs 15 residues. Losses at the gene ends were 2 bases for V and 5 bases for J; bases not matched to a gene: 6. The CDR3 spells CASSVGAGGHNEQFF. The CDR3 region has the DNA TGTGCCAGCAGCGTGGGGGCAGGGGGCCACAATGAGCAGTTCTTC.

This clone was counted a single time. The chain is built from TRBV5-1 and TRBJ1-2; no definite D call. V gave up 0 bases and J gave up 4 bases, with 10 bases separating them. The CDR3 sequence is 14 residues long. Germline CDR1 reads SGHRS; CDR2 reads YFSETQ. The CDR3 sequence: CASSLEQPSYGYTF. For the CDR3, the DNA is TGCGCCAGCAGCTTGGAACAGCCTTCCTATGGCTACACCTTC.

The genes are TRBV5-1 and TRBJ2-7, with no clear D. Germline V CDR1 and CDR2: SGHRS, YFSETQ. CDR3 length equals 13 residues. V lost 0 bases and J lost 6, with 10 bases in between. CDR3: CASSLGPDGEQYV. The DNA of the CDR3 is TGCGCCAGCAGCTTGGGGCCCGACGGCGAGCAGTACGTC.

A single count supports this clone. The chain combines TRBV30 with TRBJ1-2; D uncertain. Germline V gene lookup returns CDR1 GTSNPN and CDR2 SVGIG (reference sequence). V lost 3 bases to trimming and J lost 5 bases, with 7 bases between them. The CDR3 covers 11 residues. CDR3 in amino acids: CAWSPLYGYTF. The CDR3 DNA sequence: TGTGCCTGGAGCCCTTTATATGGCTACACCTTC.

This clone was detected only once. The chain carries TRBV5-1 and TRBJ1-1; the D gene is possibly TRBD1 (6 bases). Trimming took off 4 bases at V and 1 base at J, with 11 bases between the two ends. CDR3 size: 14 residues. Germline CDR1 reads SGHRS; CDR2 reads YFSETQ. The CDR3 sequence: CASSMGQANTEAFF. The DNA for the CDR3 is TGCGCCAGCAGCATGGGACAAGCGAACACTGAAGCTTTCTTT.

The V and J genes are TRBV30 and TRBJ2-6; D is possibly TRBD1 (6 bases). The germline gives CDR1 GTSNPN, CDR2 SVGIG (reference sequence). The CDR3 runs to 16 residues. V was clipped by 0 bases and J by 0 bases, with 9 bases between them. As DNA, the CDR3 is TGTGCCTGGAGTGTACAGGGAAGCTCTGGGGCCAACGTCCTGACTTTC. Translation: CAWSVQGSSGANVLTF.

This clone was seen just once. The V gene is TRBV2, the J gene TRBJ2-1, with 9 bases fitting TRBD1. The V gene end was trimmed by 7 bases and the J gene end by 8 bases; junction bases not matched to a gene: 9. This CDR3 has 14 residues. From germline, CDR1 is SNHLY and CDR2 FYNNEI. The CDR3 reads CASTKGTGTHEQFF. The CDR3 DNA sequence: TGTGCCAGCACGAAGGGGACAGGGACCCATGAGCAGTTCTTC.

This chain joins TRBV5-1 and TRBJ1-1; perhaps TRBD1 as D (6 bases). Trimming removed 3 bases at V and 6 bases at J, with 24 bases between. Germline V gene sequence: CDR1 SGHRS, CDR2 YFSETQ. This CDR3 has 17 residues. This CDR3 is CASSSAGAWVVGAEAFF. For the CDR3, the DNA is TGCGCCAGCAGCTCCGCGGGGGCTTGGGTTGTAGGCGCTGAAGCTTTCTTT.

This clone was recorded once. The CDR3 sequence: CATSDLRGETGELFF. Here the CDR3 DNA reads TGTGCCACCAGTGATTTGCGCGGGGAAACCGGGGAGCTGTTTTTT. The chain has TRBV24-1 and TRBJ2-2; a weak D match, TRBD2 (6 bases). The V gene lost 0 bases and the J gene lost 5 bases, with 9 bases spanning the gap. Germline V gene lookup returns CDR1 KGHDR and CDR2 SFDVKD. The length of the CDR3 is 15 residues.

The genes are TRBV30 and TRBJ2-7; 9 bases align to TRBD1. The junction had 5 bases not matched to a gene; V was cut back by 7 bases and J by 1 base. CDR3 length equals 13 residues. CDR1 is GTSNPN, CDR2 SVGIG, per germline (reference sequence). In nucleotides, the CDR3 is TGTGCCTTAACACAGGGGGCTTCCTACGAGCAGTACGTC. Its protein product is CALTQGASYEQYV.

This clone is medium-sized within its sample. The chain is built from TRBV2 and TRBJ2-7, with D maybe TRBD1 (6 bases). V was shortened by 4 bases and J by 4 bases, with 17 bases between the two germline ends. Germline loops: CDR1 SNHLY, CDR2 FYNNEI. There are 15 residues in the CDR3. CDR3: CASSGSGAGSYEQYF. CDR3 bases: TGTGCCAGCAGTGGTTCAGGGGCCGGGTCGTACGAGCAGTACTTC. Filled out from reference TRBV2 and TRBJ2-7, the complete variable domain reads EPEVTQTPSHQVTQMGQEVILRCVPISNHLYFYWYRQILGQKVEFLVSFYNNEISEKSEIFDDQFSVERPDGSNFTLKIRSTKLEDSAMYFCASSGSGAGSYEQYFGPGTRLTVT.

J is TRBJ2-1 and V is TRBV27; D possibly uses TRBD1 or TRBD2 (5 bases each). This CDR3 has 16 residues. Germline CDR1 reads MNHEY; CDR2 reads SMNVEV (reference sequence). Trimming took off 8 bases at V and 1 base at J, with 18 bases between the two ends. The CDR3, as DNA: TGTGCCAGCCGCCTAGAGGGACGGGGATCCTACAATGAGCAGTTCTTC. Its protein product is CASRLEGRGSYNEQFF.

The chain couples TRBV29-1 to TRBJ2-2, with 7 bases matching TRBD2. The CDR3 sequence is 14 residues long. Germline V lookup: CDR1 SQVTM, CDR2 ANQGSEA. Trimming cost V 8 bases and J 7 bases; bases outside gene matches: 13. This CDR3 reads CSSTFGGVDGELFF. CDR3 DNA sequence: TGCAGCTCCACTTTTGGGGGGGTTGACGGGGAGCTGTTTTTT.

V usage is TRBV27 and J usage is TRBJ1-6; D ambiguous. Looked up from germline, CDR1 is MNHEY and CDR2 is SMNVEV (reference sequence). V dropped 6 bases and J dropped 7 bases, with 10 bases sitting between them. This CDR3 is 13 amino acids long. CDR3 residues: CASREEGNSPLHF. The DNA for the CDR3 is TGTGCCAGCAGGGAGGAAGGGAATTCACCCCTCCACTTT.

The V call is TRBV5-1, the J call TRBJ1-3; D is undetermined. Germline loops: CDR1 SGHRS, CDR2 YFSETQ. Deletions cut 0 bases from V and 0 bases from J, with 13 bases between. This CDR3 is 17 amino acids long. As DNA, the CDR3 is TGCGCCAGCAGCTTGGACGGCAGTTCCACCTCTGGAAACACCATATATTTT. This translates into CASSLDGSSTSGNTIYF.

CDR3 DNA sequence: TGTGCCAGCAGCTTAGAAGGGACAGTGGGGCCCGGGGAGCTGTTTTTT. Protein product: CASSLEGTVGPGELFF. The chain combines TRBV7-9 with TRBJ2-2; TRBD1 matches 7 bases. V dropped 1 base and J dropped 6; count of bases not matched to a gene: 8. Germline CDR1 SEHNR, CDR2 FQNEAQ (reference sequence). This CDR3 spans 16 amino acids.

The chain has TRBV28 and TRBJ1-4; maybe TRBD1 (6 bases). V gave up 5 bases and J gave up 4 bases, with 14 bases separating them. The germline CDR1 and CDR2 sequences are MDHEN and SYDVKM. This CDR3 region has 15 residues. The DNA of the CDR3 is TGTGCCAGCAGTCCCGGGGGCGGGGGTAATGAAAAACTGTTTTTT. Its translation: CASSPGGGGNEKLFF.

CDR3 sequence reads: CASSSLTDNEQFF. CDR3 DNA sequence: TGCGCCAGCAGCTCCCTGACTGACAATGAGCAGTTCTTC. The rearrangement joins TRBV5-1 to TRBJ2-1; D unresolved. V shed 3 bases and J shed 5 bases, with 9 bases lying between them. This CDR3 comprises 13 residues. In germline, CDR1 is SGHRS, CDR2 YFSETQ. The full variable domain, with the rest looked up from reference TRBV5-1 and TRBJ2-1, is KAGVTQTPRYLIKTRGQQVTLSCSPISGHRSVSWYQQTPGQGLQFLFEYFSETQRNKGNFPGRFSGRQFSNSRSEMNVSTLELGDSALYLCASSSLTDNEQFFGPGTRLTVL.

The chain joins TRBV2 to TRBJ1-4; 7 bases line up with TRBD1. The CDR3 length is 14 residues. The trim removed 6 bases at V and 3 bases at J, leaving 4 bases unmatched. CDR1 and CDR2 (germline): SNHLY, FYNNEI. The CDR3 DNA reads as TGTGCCAGCAGCCTACAGGGGTCTAATGAAAAACTGTTTTTT. Protein product: CASSLQGSNEKLFF.

The chain recombines TRBV9 with TRBJ2-7, with D possibly matching TRBD2 (6 bases). Germline CDR1 and CDR2: SGDLS and YYNGEE. This CDR3 comprises 14 residues. V was cut by 3 bases and J by 5 bases, with 15 bases left in between. CDR3 in DNA: TGTGCCAGCAGCGCCCCTAGCGTAGGAAACGAGCAGTACGTC. Encoded protein: CASSAPSVGNEQYV.

This chain joins TRBV18 and TRBJ2-5; D may be TRBD2 (6 bases). Germline CDR1 KGHSH, CDR2 LQKENI. This CDR3 comprises 14 residues. V lost 3 bases and J lost 5, with 13 bases in between. CDR3 DNA sequence: TGTGCCAGCTCACCGGCCGGGGGTGAGGAGACCCAGTACTTC. It specifies CASSPAGGEETQYF.